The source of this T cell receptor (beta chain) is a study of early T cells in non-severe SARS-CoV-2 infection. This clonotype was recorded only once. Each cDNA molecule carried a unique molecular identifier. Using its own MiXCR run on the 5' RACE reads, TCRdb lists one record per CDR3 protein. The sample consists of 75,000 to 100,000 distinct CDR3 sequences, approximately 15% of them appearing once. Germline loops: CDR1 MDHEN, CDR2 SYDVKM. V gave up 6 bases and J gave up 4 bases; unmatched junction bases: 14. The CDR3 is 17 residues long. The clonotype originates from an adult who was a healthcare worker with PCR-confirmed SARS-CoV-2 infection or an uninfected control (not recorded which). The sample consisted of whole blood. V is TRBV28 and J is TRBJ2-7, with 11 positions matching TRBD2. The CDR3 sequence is CASRILPGASGRYEQYF. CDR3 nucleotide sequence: TGTGCCAGCAGGATACTCCCTGGGGCTAGCGGGAGGTACGAGCAGTACTTC.